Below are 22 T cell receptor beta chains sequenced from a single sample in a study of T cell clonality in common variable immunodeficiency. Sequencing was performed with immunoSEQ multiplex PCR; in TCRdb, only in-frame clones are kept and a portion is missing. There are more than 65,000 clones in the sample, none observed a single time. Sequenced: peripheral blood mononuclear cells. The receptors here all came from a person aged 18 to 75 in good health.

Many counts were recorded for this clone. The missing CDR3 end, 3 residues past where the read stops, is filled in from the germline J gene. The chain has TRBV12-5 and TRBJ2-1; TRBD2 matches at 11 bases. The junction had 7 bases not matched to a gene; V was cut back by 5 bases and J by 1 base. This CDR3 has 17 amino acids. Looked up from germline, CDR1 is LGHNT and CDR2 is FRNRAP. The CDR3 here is CASGNIRTSGSYNEQFF. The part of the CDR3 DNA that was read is TGTGCTAGTGGTAATATTCGGACTAGCGGGTCCTACAATGAG.

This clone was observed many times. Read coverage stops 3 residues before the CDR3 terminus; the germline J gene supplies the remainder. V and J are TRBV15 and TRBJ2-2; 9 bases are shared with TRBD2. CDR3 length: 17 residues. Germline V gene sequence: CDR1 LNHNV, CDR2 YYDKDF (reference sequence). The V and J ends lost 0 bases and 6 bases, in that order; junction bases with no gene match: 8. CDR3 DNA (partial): TGTGCCACCAGCAGAGATAAGGTAGCGGGAGAAGCCGGGGAG. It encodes CATSRDKVAGEAGE. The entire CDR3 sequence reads CATSRDKVAGEAGELFF.

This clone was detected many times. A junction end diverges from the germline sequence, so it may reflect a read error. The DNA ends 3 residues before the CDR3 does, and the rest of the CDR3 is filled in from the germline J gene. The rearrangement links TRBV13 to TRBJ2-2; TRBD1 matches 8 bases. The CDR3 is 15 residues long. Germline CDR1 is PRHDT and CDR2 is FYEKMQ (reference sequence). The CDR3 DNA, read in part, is TGTGCCAGCAGCCTAGGGACAGGTCACACCGGGGAG. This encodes CASSLGTGHTGE. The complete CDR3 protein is CASSLGTGHTGELFF.

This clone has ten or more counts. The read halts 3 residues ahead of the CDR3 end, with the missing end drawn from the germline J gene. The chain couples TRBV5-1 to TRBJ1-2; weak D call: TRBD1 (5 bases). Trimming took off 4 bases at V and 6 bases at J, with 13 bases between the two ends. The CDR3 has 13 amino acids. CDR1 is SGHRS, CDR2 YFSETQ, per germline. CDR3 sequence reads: CASSPMTENGYTF. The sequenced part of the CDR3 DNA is TGCGCCAGCAGCCCGATGACAGAAAATGGC.

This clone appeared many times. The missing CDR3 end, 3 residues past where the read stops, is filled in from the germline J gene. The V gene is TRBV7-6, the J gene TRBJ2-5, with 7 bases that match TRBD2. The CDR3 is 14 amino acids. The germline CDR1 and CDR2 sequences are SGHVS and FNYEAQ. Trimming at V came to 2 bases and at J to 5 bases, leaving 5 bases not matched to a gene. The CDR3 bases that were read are TGTGCCAGCAGCTTACGCGGGAGTGAGGAGACC. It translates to CASSLRGSEET. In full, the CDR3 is CASSLRGSEETQYF.

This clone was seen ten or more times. The covered CDR3 bases are TGCGCCAGCAGTTGGGACTTCAATGGGAAGGACATT. Translated, it gives CASSWDFNGKDI. The full CDR3 sequence reads CASSWDFNGKDIQYF. The chain links TRBV5-1 to TRBJ2-4, with D possibly being TRBD2 (6 bases). The read gets to within 3 residues of the CDR3 end, and the germline J gene fills in the rest. The CDR3 contains 15 residues. The ends were cut back, 5 bases at V and 8 bases at J, with 20 bases in the middle. The germline V gene encodes CDR1 SGHRS and CDR2 YFSETQ.

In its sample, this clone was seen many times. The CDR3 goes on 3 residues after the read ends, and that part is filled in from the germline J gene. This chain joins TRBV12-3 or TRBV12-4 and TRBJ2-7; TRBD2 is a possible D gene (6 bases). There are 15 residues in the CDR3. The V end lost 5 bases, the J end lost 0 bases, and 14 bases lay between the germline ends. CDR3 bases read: TGTGCCAGCAGTCGTTCTAGCGTATTCTCCTACGAG. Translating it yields CASSRSSVFSYE. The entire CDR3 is CASSRSSVFSYEQYF.

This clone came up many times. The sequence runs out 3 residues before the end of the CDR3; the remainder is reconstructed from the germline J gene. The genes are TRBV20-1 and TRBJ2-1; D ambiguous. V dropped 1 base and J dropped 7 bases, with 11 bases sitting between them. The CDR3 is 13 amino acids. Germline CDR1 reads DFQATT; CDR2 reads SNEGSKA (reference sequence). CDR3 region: CSARVGLGNEQFF. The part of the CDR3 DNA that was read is TGCAGTGCTAGAGTAGGGTTGGGTAATGAG.

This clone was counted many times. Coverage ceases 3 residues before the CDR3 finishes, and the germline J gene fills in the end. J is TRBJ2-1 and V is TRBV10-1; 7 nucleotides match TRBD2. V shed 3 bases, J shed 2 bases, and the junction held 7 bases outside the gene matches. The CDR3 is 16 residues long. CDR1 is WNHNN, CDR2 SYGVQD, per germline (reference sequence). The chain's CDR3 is CASSELNAGAYNEQFF. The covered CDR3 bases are TGCGCCAGCAGTGAACTAAACGCGGGAGCCTACAATGAG.

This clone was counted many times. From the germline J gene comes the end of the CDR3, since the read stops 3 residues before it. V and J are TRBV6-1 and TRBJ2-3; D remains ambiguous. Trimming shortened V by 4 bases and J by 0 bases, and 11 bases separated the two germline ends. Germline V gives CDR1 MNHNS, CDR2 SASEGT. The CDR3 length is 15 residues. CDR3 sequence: CASSALVGSTDTQYF. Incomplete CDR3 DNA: TGTGCCAGCAGTGCCCTAGTTGGGAGCACAGATACG.

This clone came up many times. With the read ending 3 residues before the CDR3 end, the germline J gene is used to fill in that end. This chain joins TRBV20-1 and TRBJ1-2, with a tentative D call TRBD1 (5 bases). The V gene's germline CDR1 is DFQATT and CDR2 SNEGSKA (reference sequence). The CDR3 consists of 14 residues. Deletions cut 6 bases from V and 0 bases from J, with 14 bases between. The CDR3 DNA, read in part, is TGCAGTGCCACAGGACGCATCGCTAACTATGGC. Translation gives CSATGRIANYG. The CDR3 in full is CSATGRIANYGYTF.

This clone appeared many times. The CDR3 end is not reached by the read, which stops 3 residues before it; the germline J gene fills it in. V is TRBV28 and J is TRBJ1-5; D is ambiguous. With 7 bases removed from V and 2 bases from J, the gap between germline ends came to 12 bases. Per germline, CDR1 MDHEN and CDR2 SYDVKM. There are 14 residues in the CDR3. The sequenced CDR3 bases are TGTGCCAGCATCTCTCTGCAGGGCAATCAGCCC. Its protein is CASISLQGNQP. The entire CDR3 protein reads CASISLQGNQPQHF.

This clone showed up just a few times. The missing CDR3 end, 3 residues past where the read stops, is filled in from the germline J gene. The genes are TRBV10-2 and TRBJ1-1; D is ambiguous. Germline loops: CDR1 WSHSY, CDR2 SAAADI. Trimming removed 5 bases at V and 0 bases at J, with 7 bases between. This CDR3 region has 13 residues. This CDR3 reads CASSFKLNTEAFF. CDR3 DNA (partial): TGCGCCAGCAGTTTTAAGCTGAACACTGAA.

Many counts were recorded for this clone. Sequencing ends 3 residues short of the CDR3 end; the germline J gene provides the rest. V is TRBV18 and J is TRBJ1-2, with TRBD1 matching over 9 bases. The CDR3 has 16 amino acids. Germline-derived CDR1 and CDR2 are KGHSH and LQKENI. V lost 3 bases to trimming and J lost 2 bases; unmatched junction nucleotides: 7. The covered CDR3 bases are TGTGCCAGCTCACCTTTAGACAGGGGGAAGAACTATGGC. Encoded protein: CASSPLDRGKNYG. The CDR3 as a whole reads CASSPLDRGKNYGYTF.

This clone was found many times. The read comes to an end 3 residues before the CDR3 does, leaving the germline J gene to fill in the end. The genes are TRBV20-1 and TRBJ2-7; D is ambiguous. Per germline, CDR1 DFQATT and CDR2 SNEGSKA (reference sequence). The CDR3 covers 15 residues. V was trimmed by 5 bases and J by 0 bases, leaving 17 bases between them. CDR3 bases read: TGCAGTGCTGGCCCCATTGATGGCTTCTCCTACGAG. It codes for CSAGPIDGFSYE. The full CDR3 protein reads CSAGPIDGFSYEQYF.

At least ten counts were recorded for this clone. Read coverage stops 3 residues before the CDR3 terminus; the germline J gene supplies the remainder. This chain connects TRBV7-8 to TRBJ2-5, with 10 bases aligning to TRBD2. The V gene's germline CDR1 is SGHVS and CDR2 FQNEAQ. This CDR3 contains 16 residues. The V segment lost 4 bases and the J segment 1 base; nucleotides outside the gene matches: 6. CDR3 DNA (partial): TGTGCCAGCAGCTCCAGACTAGCGGGTCTCCAAGAGACC. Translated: CASSSRLAGLQET. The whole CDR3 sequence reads CASSSRLAGLQETQYF.

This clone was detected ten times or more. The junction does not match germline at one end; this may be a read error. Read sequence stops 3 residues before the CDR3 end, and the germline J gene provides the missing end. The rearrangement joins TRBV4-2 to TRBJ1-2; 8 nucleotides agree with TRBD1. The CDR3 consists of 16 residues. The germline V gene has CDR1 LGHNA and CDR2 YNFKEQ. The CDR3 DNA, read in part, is TGCGCCAGCAGCCAAGATTGGGACAGGTCAAATGTAGGC. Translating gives CASSQDWDRSNVG. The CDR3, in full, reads CASSQDWDRSNVGYTF.

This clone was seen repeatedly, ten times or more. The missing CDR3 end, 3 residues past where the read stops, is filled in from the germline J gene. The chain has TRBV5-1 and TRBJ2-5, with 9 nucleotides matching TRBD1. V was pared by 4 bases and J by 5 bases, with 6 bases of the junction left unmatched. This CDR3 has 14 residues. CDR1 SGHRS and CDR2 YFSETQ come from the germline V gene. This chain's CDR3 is CASSQTGGWETQYF. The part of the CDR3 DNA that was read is TGCGCCAGCAGCCAGACAGGGGGGTGGGAGACC. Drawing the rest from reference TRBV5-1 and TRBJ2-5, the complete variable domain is KAGVTQTPRYLIKTRGQQVTLSCSPISGHRSVSWYQQTPGQGLQFLFEYFSETQRNKGNFPGRFSGRQFSNSRSEMNVSTLELGDSALYLCASSQTGGWETQYFGPGTRLLVL.

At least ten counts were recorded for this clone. CDR3 DNA (partial): TGTGCCAGCCGGAACGGGCAGGGAGATAATTCACCC. It specifies CASRNGQGDNSP. The CDR3 reads in full as CASRNGQGDNSPLHF. The gene calls are TRBV19 and TRBJ1-6; the D gene is possibly TRBD1 (5 bases). With the read ending 3 residues before the CDR3 end, the germline J gene is used to fill in that end. The CDR3 is 15 residues long. CDR1 is LNHDA, CDR2 SQIVND, per germline (reference sequence). The V gene lost 9 bases and the J gene lost 5 bases, with 17 bases spanning the gap.

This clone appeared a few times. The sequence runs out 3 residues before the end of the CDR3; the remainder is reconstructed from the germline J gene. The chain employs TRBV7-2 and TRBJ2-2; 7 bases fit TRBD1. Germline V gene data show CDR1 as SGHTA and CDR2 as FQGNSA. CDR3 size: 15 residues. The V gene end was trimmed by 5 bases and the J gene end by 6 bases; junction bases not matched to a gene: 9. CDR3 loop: CASSAKTGKAGELFF. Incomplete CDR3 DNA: TGTGCCAGCAGCGCCAAGACAGGGAAGGCCGGGGAG.

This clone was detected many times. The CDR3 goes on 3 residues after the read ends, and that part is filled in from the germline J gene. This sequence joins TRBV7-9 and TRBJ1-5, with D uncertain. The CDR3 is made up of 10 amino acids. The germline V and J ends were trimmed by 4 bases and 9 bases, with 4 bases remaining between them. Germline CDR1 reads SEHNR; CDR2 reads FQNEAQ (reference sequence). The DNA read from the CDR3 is TGTGCCAGCAGCTCCCGGCCC. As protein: CASSSRP. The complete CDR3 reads CASSSRPQHF.

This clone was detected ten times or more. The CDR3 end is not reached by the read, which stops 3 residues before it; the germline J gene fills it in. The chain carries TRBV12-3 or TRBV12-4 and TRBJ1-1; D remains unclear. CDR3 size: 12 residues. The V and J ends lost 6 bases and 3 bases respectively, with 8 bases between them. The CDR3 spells CASSSYDTEAFF. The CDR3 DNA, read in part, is TGTGCCAGCAGCTCCTATGACACTGAA.